This T cell receptor beta chain was sequenced during a study of shared clonotypes between healthy human individuals. Study results and limitations: On the whole, naive subsets had larger estimated richness than memory subsets had.

V shed 1 base and J 5 bases; nucleotides not matched to a gene: 19. Germline V gives CDR1 MDHEN, CDR2 SYDVKM. The CDR3 extends over 20 amino acids. Method: immunoSEQ multiplex PCR; TCRdb's copy keeps in-frame clones and lacks some. The top ten hold roughly 0.14% of the sample, which has a few million clones, about 92% seen once. Turning to this clone: Its matching antigen is unknown. The same CDR3 arises from other DNA sequences in this sample as well.

The gene calls are TRBV28 and TRBJ2-7; 11 bases line up with TRBD1. Material for sequencing was naive CD4+ T cells sorted from blood. Subset defined: CD45RA+ positively selected. The TCR was taken from a man between 18 and 35 years old in good health. The CDR3 region is CASSLFFRRTGGQGGHEQYF. The DNA of the CDR3 is TGTGCCAGCAGTTTATTTTTTCGGCGGACAGGGGGCCAGGGTGGCCACGAGCAGTACTTC. Full variable domain (rest looked up from reference TRBV28 and TRBJ2-7): DVKVTQSSRYLVKRTGEKVFLECVQDMDHENMFWYRQDPGLGLRLIYFSYDVKMKEKGDIPEGYSVSREKKERFSLILESASTNQTSMYLCASSLFFRRTGGQGGHEQYFGPGTRLTVT.